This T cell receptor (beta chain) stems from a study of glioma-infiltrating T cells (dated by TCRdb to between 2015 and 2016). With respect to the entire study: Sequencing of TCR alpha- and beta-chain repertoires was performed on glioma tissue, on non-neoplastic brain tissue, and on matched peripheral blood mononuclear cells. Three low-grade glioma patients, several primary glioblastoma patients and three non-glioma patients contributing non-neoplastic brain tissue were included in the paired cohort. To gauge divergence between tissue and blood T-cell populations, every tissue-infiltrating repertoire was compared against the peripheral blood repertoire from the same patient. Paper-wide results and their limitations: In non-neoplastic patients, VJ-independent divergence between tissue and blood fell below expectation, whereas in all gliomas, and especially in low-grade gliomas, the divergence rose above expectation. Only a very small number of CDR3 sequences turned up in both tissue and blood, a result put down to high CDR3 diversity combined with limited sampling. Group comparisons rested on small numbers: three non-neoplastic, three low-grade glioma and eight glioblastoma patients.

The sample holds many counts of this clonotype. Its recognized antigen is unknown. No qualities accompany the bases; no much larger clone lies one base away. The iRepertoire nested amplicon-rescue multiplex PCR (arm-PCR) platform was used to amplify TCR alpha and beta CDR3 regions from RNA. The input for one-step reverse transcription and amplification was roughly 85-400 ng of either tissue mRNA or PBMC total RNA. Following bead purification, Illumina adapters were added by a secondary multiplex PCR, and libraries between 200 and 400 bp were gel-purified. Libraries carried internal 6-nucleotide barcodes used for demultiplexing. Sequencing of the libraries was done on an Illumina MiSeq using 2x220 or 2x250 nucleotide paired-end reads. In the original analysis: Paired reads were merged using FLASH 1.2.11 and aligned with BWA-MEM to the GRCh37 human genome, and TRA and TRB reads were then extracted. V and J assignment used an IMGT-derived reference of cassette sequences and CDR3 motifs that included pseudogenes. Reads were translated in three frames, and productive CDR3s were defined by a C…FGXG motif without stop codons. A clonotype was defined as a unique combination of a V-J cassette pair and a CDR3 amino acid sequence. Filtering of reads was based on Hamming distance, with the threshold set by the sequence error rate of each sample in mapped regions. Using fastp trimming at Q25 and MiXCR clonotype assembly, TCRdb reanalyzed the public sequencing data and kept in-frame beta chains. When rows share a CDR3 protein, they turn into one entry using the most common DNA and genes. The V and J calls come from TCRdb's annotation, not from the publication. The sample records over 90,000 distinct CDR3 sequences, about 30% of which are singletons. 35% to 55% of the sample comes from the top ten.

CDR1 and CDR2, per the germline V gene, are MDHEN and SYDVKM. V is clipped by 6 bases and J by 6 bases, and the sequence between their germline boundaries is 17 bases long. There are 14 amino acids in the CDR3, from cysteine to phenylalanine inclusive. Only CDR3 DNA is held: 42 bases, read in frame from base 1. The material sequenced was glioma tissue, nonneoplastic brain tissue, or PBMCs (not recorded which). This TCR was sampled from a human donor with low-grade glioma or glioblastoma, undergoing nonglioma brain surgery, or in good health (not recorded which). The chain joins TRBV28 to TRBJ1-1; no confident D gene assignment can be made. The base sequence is TGTGCCAGCAGCCCGGATAGACTCGATTCTGAAGCTTTCTTT. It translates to CASSPDRLDSEAFF.